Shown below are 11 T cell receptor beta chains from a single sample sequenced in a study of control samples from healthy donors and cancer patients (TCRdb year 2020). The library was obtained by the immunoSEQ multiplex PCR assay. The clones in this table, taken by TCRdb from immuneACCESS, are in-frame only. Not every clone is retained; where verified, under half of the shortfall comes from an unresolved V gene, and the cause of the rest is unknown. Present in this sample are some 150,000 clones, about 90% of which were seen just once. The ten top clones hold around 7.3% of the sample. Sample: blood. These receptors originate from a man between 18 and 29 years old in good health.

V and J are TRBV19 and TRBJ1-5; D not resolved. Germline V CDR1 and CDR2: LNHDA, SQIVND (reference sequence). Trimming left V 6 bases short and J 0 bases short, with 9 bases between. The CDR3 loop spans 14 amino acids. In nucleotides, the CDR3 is TGTGCCAGTAGCCGCAGAAATAGCAATCAGCCCCAGCATTTT. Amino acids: CASSRRNSNQPQHF.

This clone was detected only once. The CDR3, as DNA: TGCGCCAGCAGCTTGGCCTCCTACTACGAGCAGTACTTC. It is translated as CASSLASYYEQYF. This rearrangement joins TRBV5-1 to TRBJ2-7; D gene unclear. Trimming removed 0 bases from V and 3 bases from J, with 7 bases in between. Germline values: CDR1 SGHRS, CDR2 YFSETQ. The CDR3 spans 13 residues. The full variable domain, rest sourced from reference TRBV5-1 and TRBJ2-7, is KAGVTQTPRYLIKTRGQQVTLSCSPISGHRSVSWYQQTPGQGLQFLFEYFSETQRNKGNFPGRFSGRQFSNSRSEMNVSTLELGDSALYLCASSLASYYEQYFGPGTRLTVT.

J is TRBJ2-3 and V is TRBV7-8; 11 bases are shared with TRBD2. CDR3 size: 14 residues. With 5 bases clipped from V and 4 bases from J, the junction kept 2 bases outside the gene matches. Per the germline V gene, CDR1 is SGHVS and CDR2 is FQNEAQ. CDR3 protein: CASSPSGGPDTQYF. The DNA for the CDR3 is TGTGCCAGCAGCCCTAGCGGGGGGCCAGATACGCAGTATTTT.

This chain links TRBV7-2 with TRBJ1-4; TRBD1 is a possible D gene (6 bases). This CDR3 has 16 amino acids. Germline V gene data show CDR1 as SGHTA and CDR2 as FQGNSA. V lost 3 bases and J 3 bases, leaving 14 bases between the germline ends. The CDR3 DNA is TGTGCCAGCAGCTTTATCTCGGGGGCCCCTAATGAAAAACTGTTTTTT. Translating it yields CASSFISGAPNEKLFF.

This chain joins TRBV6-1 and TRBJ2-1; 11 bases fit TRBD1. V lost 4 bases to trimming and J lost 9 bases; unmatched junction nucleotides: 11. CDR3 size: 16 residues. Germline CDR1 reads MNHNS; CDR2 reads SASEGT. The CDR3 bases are TGTGCCAGCAGTGGCCTCCGGGACAGGGGGATATCTGAGCAGTTCTTC. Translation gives CASSGLRDRGISEQFF.

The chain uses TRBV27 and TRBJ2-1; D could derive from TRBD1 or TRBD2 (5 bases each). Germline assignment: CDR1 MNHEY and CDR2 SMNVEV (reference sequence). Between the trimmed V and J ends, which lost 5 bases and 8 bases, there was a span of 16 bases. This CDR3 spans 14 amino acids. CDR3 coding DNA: TGTGCCAGCAGTGACGGCCTGATGGGGGATGAGCAGTTCTTC. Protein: CASSDGLMGDEQFF.

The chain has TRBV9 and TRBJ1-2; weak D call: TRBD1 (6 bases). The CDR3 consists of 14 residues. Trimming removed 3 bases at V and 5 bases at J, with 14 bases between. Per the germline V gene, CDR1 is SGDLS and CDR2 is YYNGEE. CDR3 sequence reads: CASSAPDRGYGYTF. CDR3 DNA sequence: TGTGCCAGCAGCGCCCCGGACAGAGGATATGGCTACACCTTC.

This chain's CDR3 is CASSVHRGNYGYTF. The CDR3, as DNA: TGCGCCAGCAGCGTCCACCGGGGTAACTATGGCTACACCTTC. The chain joins TRBV5-1 to TRBJ1-2; no firm D call. Trimming pared 4 bases from V and 1 base from J, leaving 11 bases between. There are 14 residues in the CDR3. Per germline, CDR1 SGHRS and CDR2 YFSETQ.

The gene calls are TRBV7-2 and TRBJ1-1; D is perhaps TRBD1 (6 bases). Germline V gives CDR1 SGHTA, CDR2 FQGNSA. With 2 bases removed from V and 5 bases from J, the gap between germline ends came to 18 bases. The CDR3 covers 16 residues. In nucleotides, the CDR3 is TGTGCCAGCAGCTTAATCTCGGCAGGGGTATGGACTGAAGCTTTCTTT. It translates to CASSLISAGVWTEAFF. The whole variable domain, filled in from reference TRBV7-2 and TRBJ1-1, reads GAGVSQSPSNKVTEKGKDVELRCDPISGHTALYWYRQSLGQGLEFLIYFQGNSAPDKSGLPSDRFSAERTGGSVSTLTIQRTQQEDSAVYLCASSLISAGVWTEAFFGQGTRLTVV.

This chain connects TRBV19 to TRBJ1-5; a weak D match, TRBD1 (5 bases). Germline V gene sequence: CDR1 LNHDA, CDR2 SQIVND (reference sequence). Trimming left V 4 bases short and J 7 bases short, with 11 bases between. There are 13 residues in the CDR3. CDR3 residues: CASSTQGGQPQHF. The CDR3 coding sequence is TGTGCCAGTAGTACCCAGGGTGGGCAGCCCCAGCATTTT.

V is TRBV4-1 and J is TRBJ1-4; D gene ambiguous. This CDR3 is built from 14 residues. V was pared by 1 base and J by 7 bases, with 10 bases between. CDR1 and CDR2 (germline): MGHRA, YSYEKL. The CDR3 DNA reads TGCGCCAGCAGCCAAGGGCAGGCAGGTGAAAAACTGTTTTTT. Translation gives CASSQGQAGEKLFF.